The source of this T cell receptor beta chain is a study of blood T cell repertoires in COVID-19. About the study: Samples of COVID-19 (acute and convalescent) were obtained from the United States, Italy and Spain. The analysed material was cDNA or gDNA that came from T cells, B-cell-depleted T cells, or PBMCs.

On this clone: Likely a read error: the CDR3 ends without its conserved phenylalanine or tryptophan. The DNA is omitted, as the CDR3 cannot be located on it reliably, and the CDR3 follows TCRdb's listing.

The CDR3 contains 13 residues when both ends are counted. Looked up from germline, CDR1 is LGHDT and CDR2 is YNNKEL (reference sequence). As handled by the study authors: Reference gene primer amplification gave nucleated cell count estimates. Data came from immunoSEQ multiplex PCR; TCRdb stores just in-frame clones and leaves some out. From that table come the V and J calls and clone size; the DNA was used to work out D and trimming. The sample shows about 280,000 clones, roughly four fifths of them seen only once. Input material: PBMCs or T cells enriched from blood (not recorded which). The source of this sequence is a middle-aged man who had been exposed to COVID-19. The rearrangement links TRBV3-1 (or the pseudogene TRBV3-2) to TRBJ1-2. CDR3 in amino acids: CASSQDREGIPTL.